This is a list of T cell receptor beta chains from one sample in a study of T cells in Graves' hyperthyroidism and ophthalmopathy. TCRdb ran MiXCR on the multiplex PCR reads and lists one entry per CDR3 protein. This table has more than 600,000 distinct CDR3 sequences, about 15% appearing once. The sequenced material came from blood. The receptors shown here come from a man younger than 35 with Graves' hyperthyroidism. The CDR3 runs from the conserved cysteine through the conserved F or W. Fields, in order: D gene, J gene, clone size, V gene, CDR3 protein, CDR3 DNA. D genes are given only for firm matches. Some rows mark clone size as missing; the rest say once, few, many or name a class of expanded clone.

NA | TRBJ1-5 | NA | TRBV24-1 | CATSDLGPGNQPQHF | TGTGCCACCAGTGATTTGGGCCCTGGGAACCAGCCCCAGCATTTT
TRBD1 | TRBJ2-2 | NA | TRBV5-5 | CASSLQGDNTGELFF | TGTGCCAGCAGCTTGCAGGGGGATAACACCGGGGAGCTGTTTTTT
TRBD1 | TRBJ1-1 | NA | TRBV28 | CASSSLGAGGKLMNTEAFF | TGTGCCAGCAGTTCTTTAGGGGCAGGGGGTAAACTTATGAACACTGAAGCTTTCTTT
TRBD1 | TRBJ2-1 | NA | TRBV29-1 | CSVGGQSSYNEQFF | TGCAGCGTTGGGGGACAGAGCTCCTACAATGAGCAGTTCTTC
NA | TRBJ2-5 | many | TRBV28 | CASSPDIKMGAQYF | TGTGCCAGCAGTCCGGACATCAAGATGGGGGCCCAGTACTTC
NA | TRBJ1-1 | NA | TRBV28 | CASSFPHTEAFF | TGTGCCAGCAGTTTTCCCCACACTGAAGCTTTCTTT
NA | TRBJ2-1 | many | TRBV2 | CASSDPHNEQFF | TGTGCCAGCAGTGATCCCCACAATGAGCAGTTCTTC
NA | TRBJ1-1 | NA | TRBV28 | CASKGGDFLNTEAFF | TGTGCCTCCAAAGGGGGAGATTTCCTGAACACTGAAGCTTTCTTT
NA | TRBJ2-1 | NA | TRBV28 | CASLPPGNPNVGSYNEQFF | TGTGCCAGTCTACCTCCGGGAAACCCGAACGTAGGCTCCTACAATGAGCAGTTCTTC
NA | TRBJ2-1 | few | TRBV5-1 | CASSPTGPWENEQFF | TGCGCCAGCAGCCCCACCGGGCCGTGGGAGAATGAGCAGTTCTTC
TRBD2 | TRBJ2-1 | many | TRBV11-3 | CASSLDRVSSGRWDEQFF | TGTGCCAGCAGCTTAGATAGGGTATCTAGCGGGAGATGGGATGAGCAGTTCTTC
TRBD2 | TRBJ2-1 | many | TRBV6-2/TRBV6-3 | CASSLPSGRAVDEQFF | TGTGCCAGCAGTCTCCCTAGCGGGAGGGCCGTCGATGAGCAGTTCTTC
NA | TRBJ2-7 | many | TRBV20-1 | CSASGVSYEQYF | TGCAGTGCTAGCGGGGTCTCCTACGAGCAGTACTTC
TRBD2 | TRBJ2-2 | many | TRBV20-1 | CSARTLTSGREGTGELFF | TGCAGTGCTAGAACCCTCACTAGCGGGAGGGAGGGCACCGGGGAGCTGTTTTTT
NA | TRBJ2-2 | many | TRBV3-1 | CASSQGDPAGELFF | TGTGCCAGCAGCCAAGGTGACCCGGCCGGGGAGCTGTTTTTT
NA | TRBJ2-7 | many | TRBV10-3 | CATSGTRDEQYF | TGTGCCACCTCGGGGACCCGAGACGAGCAGTACTTC
NA | TRBJ2-7 | many | TRBV12-3/TRBV12-4 | CASSGRVGEQYF | TGTGCCAGCAGTGGCCGGGTGGGCGAGCAGTACTTC